This T cell receptor beta chain was identified during a study of beta chain features in type 1 diabetes. General study findings and limits: Sampled from patients, naive, central memory and Treg TCRB repertoires appeared more similar than those sampled from healthy donors. PCR, the amplification step, might favor shorter templates, equally in patients and controls. Whether TCRB rearrangement is influenced by HLA type went unresolved here.

Sequenced material consisted of expressed TCRB transcripts (all of the isolated RNA was reverse transcribed). The repertoire was sequenced with immunoSEQ multiplex PCR; TCRdb's copy has only in-frame clones and lacks some. This sample has tens of thousands of clones, with around 32% found just once. Unmatched junction bases numbered 5, after V lost 5 bases and J lost 0 bases. The germline CDR1 and CDR2 sequences are SGHRS and YFSETQ. This CDR3 has 16 amino acids. This clone was picked up one time. Its antigen is undetermined. By way of CD45RO/CCR7/CD25/CD127/CD95/CD27, the CD4+ regulatory, stem cell-like memory, central memory and naive cells were sorted.

Sequencing input: stem cell memory CD4+ T cells from blood. The TCR originated in a woman between 18 and 30 years old in good health. V gene TRBV5-1 combines with J gene TRBJ2-2; TRBD2 agrees at 9 bases. The CDR3 DNA follows: TGCGCCAGCAGTATTAGCGGGGGCCCGAACACCGGGGAGCTGTTTTTT. Its translation: CASSISGGPNTGELFF.